Sequencing of this T cell receptor (beta chain) was carried out in a study of CD8+ T cells in alopecia areata. Background on the study: Affected scalp percentage gauged treated patients' severity.

Treatment meaning: oral pan-JAK inhibitor, 5-10 mg twice daily. The CDR3 is 15 amino acids. Unmatched junction bases numbered 5, after V lost 1 base and J lost 4 bases. Germline lookup yields CDR1 SGHTA and CDR2 FQGNSA. Sequencing templates came from extracted RNA that was reverse transcribed into cDNA. The table came from immunoSEQ multiplex PCR; TCRdb's copy has only in-frame clones and leaves some out. The table has approximately 180,000 clones, more than 55% seen once. On this clone: Its antigen is not identified.

Findings of the study overall: Sequences from scalp samples also cover resident alphabeta T cells of normal skin. Scalp and blood retained many expanded lesional clones during tofacitinib.

The clonotype originates from a human donor with alopecia areata. Sequenced material: CD4+ T cells sorted from blood, taken between weeks 47 and 50, from a patient treated with tofacitinib. This rearrangement joins TRBV7-2 to TRBJ2-3, with TRBD1 identical over 7 bases. CDR3 sequence: CASSLGDRDADTQYF. CDR3 sequence (DNA): TGTGCCAGCAGCTTAGGCGACAGGGACGCAGATACGCAGTATTTT.